The 16 T cell receptor beta chains presented below share a single source sample, sequenced in a study of blood T cell repertoires in COVID-19. Data came from immunoSEQ multiplex PCR; TCRdb stores just in-frame clones and leaves some out. The sample holds about 240,000 clones, about 89% seen once. The specimen sequenced was PBMCs or T cells enriched from blood (not recorded which). These receptor sequences come from a woman under 40 who had recovered from COVID-19.

The chain has TRBV9 and TRBJ1-1, with 11 bases lining up with TRBD1. This CDR3 contains 16 residues. The ends lost 0 bases at V and 4 bases at J; junction bases unmatched: 5. Germline assignment: CDR1 SGDLS and CDR2 YYNGEE. The CDR3 bases are TGTGCCAGCAGCGTAGGAGGGACAGGGGGGGGCACTGAAGCTTTCTTT. It specifies CASSVGGTGGGTEAFF.

The chain couples TRBV20-1 to TRBJ2-4, with TRBD2 matching over 9 bases. The germline V gene has CDR1 DFQATT and CDR2 SNEGSKA (reference sequence). After removal of 3 bases from V and 5 bases from J, the junction contained 11 bases not matched to a gene. The CDR3 covers 16 residues. The DNA of the CDR3 is TGCAGTGCTAGTTCGGGCTTAGCGGGAGCGGAAAACATTCAGTACTTC. Protein sequence: CSASSGLAGAENIQYF.

The rearrangement links TRBV10-3 to TRBJ1-5; a possible D gene is TRBD1 (5 bases). The germline V gene encodes CDR1 ENHRY and CDR2 SYGVKD. Deletions cut 3 bases from V and 7 bases from J, with 19 bases between. This CDR3 has 16 amino acids. CDR3 sequence (DNA): TGTGCCATCAGTGACCCCGGACGGGGGTCTGGACAGCCCCAGCATTTT. Translated, it gives CAISDPGRGSGQPQHF.

As DNA, the CDR3 is TGTGCCAGCAGCTTACAGGGGGCGGCCGCTGGAAACACCATATATTTT. Its translation: CASSLQGAAAGNTIYF. This chain joins TRBV7-2 and TRBJ1-3; the match to TRBD1 covers 8 bases. Germline V gene lookup returns CDR1 SGHTA and CDR2 FQGNSA. The junction had 5 bases not matched to a gene; V was cut back by 2 bases and J by 2 bases. CDR3 size: 16 residues.

The rearrangement joins TRBV11-1 to TRBJ2-1; D might be TRBD2 (5 bases). The V gene lost 10 bases and the J gene lost 4 bases, with 14 bases spanning the gap. CDR1 is SGHAT, CDR2 FQDESV, per germline (reference sequence). The CDR3 contains 13 residues. DNA for the CDR3: TGTGCCACCTCCCGACTAAGGTACAATGAGCAGTTCTTC. It yields the protein CATSRLRYNEQFF.

Here the CDR3 DNA reads TGTGCCAGCAGCTCAACGCCGGACACTGAAGCTTTCTTT. Translated, it gives CASSSTPDTEAFF. The V gene is TRBV7-2, the J gene TRBJ1-1; no definite D call. CDR3 length: 13 amino acids. V was shortened by 4 bases and J by 3 bases, with 9 bases between the two germline ends. The germline V gene encodes CDR1 SGHTA and CDR2 FQGNSA.

The V and J genes are TRBV18 and TRBJ1-4; no definite D call. The CDR3 runs to 14 residues. Trimming pared 4 bases from V and 3 bases from J, leaving 9 bases between. Germline V gene sequence: CDR1 KGHSH, CDR2 LQKENI. In DNA form, the CDR3 reads TGTGCCAGCTCACGAGGGAGACCTAATGAAAAACTGTTTTTT. It specifies CASSRGRPNEKLFF.

Details on this clone: Other nucleotide sequences in the sample specify the same CDR3. The rearrangement links TRBV19 to TRBJ2-2, with 9 bases matching TRBD2. The junction had 0 bases not matched to a gene; V was cut back by 3 bases and J by 4 bases. CDR3 length equals 14 residues. Germline V CDR1 and CDR2: LNHDA, SQIVND (reference sequence). This CDR3 reads CASSMREGTGELFF. The DNA for the CDR3 is TGTGCCAGTAGTATGCGGGAGGGCACCGGGGAGCTGTTTTTT. Variable domain in full (rest from reference TRBV19 and TRBJ2-2): DGGITQSPKYLFRKEGQNVTLSCEQNLNHDAMYWYRQDPGQGLRLIYYSQIVNDFQKGDIAEGYSVSREKKESFPLTVTSAQKNPTAFYLCASSMREGTGELFFGEGSRLTVL.

The chain links TRBV18 to TRBJ1-5; 7 nucleotides match TRBD1. The ends lost 3 bases at V and 0 bases at J; junction bases unmatched: 5. The V gene's germline CDR1 is KGHSH and CDR2 LQKENI. This CDR3 comprises 16 residues. The CDR3 reads CASSPGTAHSNQPQHF. CDR3 sequence (DNA): TGTGCCAGCTCACCTGGGACAGCCCATAGCAATCAGCCCCAGCATTTT. Combining the CDR3 with reference TRBV18 and TRBJ1-5 gives the whole variable domain NAGVMQNPRHLVRRRGQEARLRCSPMKGHSHVYWYRQLPEEGLKFMVYLQKENIIDESGMPKERFSAEFPKEGPSILRIQQVVRGDSAAYFCASSPGTAHSNQPQHFGDGTRLSIL.

This chain connects TRBV6-2 or TRBV6-3 to TRBJ1-2; 8 bases match TRBD1. The ends lost 6 bases at V and 2 bases at J; junction bases unmatched: 8. This CDR3 contains 15 residues. Germline assignment: CDR1 MNHEY and CDR2 SVGEGT. CDR3 residues: CASSPPGQVNYGYTF. The CDR3 coding sequence is TGTGCCAGCAGCCCACCGGGACAGGTCAACTATGGCTACACCTTC.

This chain uses TRBV28 with TRBJ2-1; 7 bases align to TRBD2. CDR1 and CDR2 (germline): MDHEN, SYDVKM. Unmatched junction bases numbered 7, after V lost 5 bases and J lost 3 bases. The CDR3 sequence is 15 residues long. In nucleotides, the CDR3 is TGTGCCAGCAGTCGGACTAGTGGAATCTACAATGAGCAGTTCTTC. Residues: CASSRTSGIYNEQFF. Variable domain in full (rest from reference TRBV28 and TRBJ2-1): DVKVTQSSRYLVKRTGEKVFLECVQDMDHENMFWYRQDPGLGLRLIYFSYDVKMKEKGDIPEGYSVSREKKERFSLILESASTNQTSMYLCASSRTSGIYNEQFFGPGTRLTVL.

The V call is TRBV6-2 or TRBV6-3, the J call TRBJ2-7; 7 positions match TRBD1. The V and J ends lost 2 bases and 2 bases, in that order; junction bases with no gene match: 9. Germline CDR1 MNHEY, CDR2 SVGEGT. The CDR3 runs to 16 residues. The chain's CDR3 is CASSYITGENPYEQYF. As DNA, the CDR3 is TGTGCCAGCAGTTACATTACAGGGGAAAATCCCTACGAGCAGTACTTC.

The rearrangement links TRBV7-9 to TRBJ2-1, with D maybe TRBD2 (6 bases). V was pared by 4 bases and J by 6 bases, with 13 bases between. This CDR3 comprises 14 residues. Per germline, CDR1 SEHNR and CDR2 FQNEAQ (reference sequence). The CDR3 DNA sequence: TGTGCCAGCAGCTGGGGACTTAGTGGCAATGAGCAGTTCTTC. It encodes CASSWGLSGNEQFF.

The chain is built from TRBV28 and TRBJ1-2; unclear D gene. V shed 5 bases and J shed 2 bases, with 15 bases lying between them. CDR1 and CDR2 from the germline V gene are MDHEN and SYDVKM. The CDR3 has 15 amino acids. This CDR3 is CASSLGRGPNYGYTF. The CDR3 DNA is TGTGCCAGCAGTCTAGGCCGAGGGCCCAACTATGGCTACACCTTC.

This rearrangement joins TRBV6-2 or TRBV6-3 to TRBJ2-7, with TRBD1 as a possible D gene (5 bases). Trimming removed 0 bases at V and 2 bases at J, with 11 bases between. There are 15 residues in the CDR3. Looked up from germline, CDR1 is MNHEY and CDR2 is SVGEGT. CDR3 bases: TGTGCCAGCAGTTACTCGGGCAGGGATACCTACGAGCAGTACTTC. This encodes CASSYSGRDTYEQYF.

V is TRBV13 and J is TRBJ1-5, with D perhaps TRBD1 (6 bases). Trimming took 0 bases from V and 2 from J, leaving 8 bases between them. The CDR3 runs to 15 residues. Per the germline V gene, CDR1 is PRHDT and CDR2 is FYEKMQ (reference sequence). CDR3 sequence: CASSLGGAGNQPQHF. The CDR3 DNA is TGTGCCAGCAGCTTAGGGGGGGCAGGCAATCAGCCCCAGCATTTT.